Presented here are 8 T cell receptor beta chains from one specimen sequenced in a study of CD8 T cells in Susac syndrome (dated by TCRdb to between 2017 and 2020). The library was obtained by the immunoSEQ multiplex PCR assay. RNA was extracted using the RNeasy kit, and roughly 0.45 to 1 microgram was reverse transcribed with random hexamers. TCRdb reran the public reads through fastp at Q25 and MiXCR, keeping productive beta chains. Records with the same CDR3 protein are collapsed into one entry carrying the most frequent genes and DNA. For this sample the table gives around 180,000 distinct CDR3 sequences, of which roughly 94% were detected only once. The ten largest clones add up to approximately 0.11% of the sample. Sequenced material: CD4+ T cells from PBMCs. The receptors shown here come from a human donor with Susac syndrome.

This chain connects TRBV11-1 to TRBJ2-3; TRBD2 matches at 8 bases. CDR3 length equals 16 residues. From germline, CDR1 is SGHAT and CDR2 FQDESV (reference sequence). V lost 4 bases and J lost 4; bases outside the gene matches: 10. The CDR3 protein is CASSSPDGGESDTQYF. Here the CDR3 DNA reads TGTGCCAGCAGCTCCCCTGACGGGGGGGAATCAGATACGCAGTATTTT. The variable domain in full, with the rest retrieved from reference TRBV11-1 and TRBJ2-3, is EAEVAQSPRYKITEKSQAVAFWCDPISGHATLYWYRQILGQGPELLVQFQDESVVDDSQLPKDRFSAERLKGVDSTLKIQPAELGDSAMYLCASSSPDGGESDTQYFGPGTRLTVL.

This clonotype was recorded only once. The DNA for the CDR3 is TGTGCCAGCAGCCAAGAAGGGCCAAACTATGGCTACACCTTC. This sequence encodes CASSQEGPNYGYTF. V and J are TRBV14 and TRBJ1-2; D gene unclear. Per the germline V gene, CDR1 is SGHDN and CDR2 is FVKESK. V lost 0 bases and J 2 bases, leaving 7 bases between the germline ends. CDR3 length equals 14 residues.

In its sample, this clonotype was seen once. The rearrangement uses TRBV20-1 and TRBJ2-3; 8 nucleotides line up with TRBD1. The CDR3 is made up of 14 amino acids. Losses at the gene ends were 7 bases for V and 2 bases for J; bases not matched to a gene: 8. Germline V gene data show CDR1 as DFQATT and CDR2 as SNEGSKA (reference sequence). This chain's CDR3 is CSVPGTGPTDTQYF. In DNA, the CDR3 is TGCAGTGTTCCCGGGACAGGCCCCACAGATACGCAGTATTTT.

The chain carries TRBV28 and TRBJ2-7; D gene ambiguous. The CDR3 consists of 15 residues. The germline V gene encodes CDR1 MDHEN and CDR2 SYDVKM. V lost 5 bases and J lost 4, with 18 bases in between. The CDR3 DNA is TGTGCCAGCAGTCTCCTCCGGCGTACCGGGTACGAGCAGTACTTC. This translates into CASSLLRRTGYEQYF.

The V and J genes are TRBV12-3 or TRBV12-4 and TRBJ2-1; D possibly corresponds to TRBD1 (5 bases). V dropped 3 bases and J dropped 7 bases, with 10 bases sitting between them. The CDR3 contains 13 residues. The CDR3 DNA follows: TGTGCCAGCAGTTTGGGCAGGGTAAATGAGCAGTTCTTC. Amino acid sequence: CASSLGRVNEQFF.

The J gene is TRBJ2-5, the V gene TRBV2; perhaps TRBD1 as D (5 bases). The CDR3 covers 13 residues. Between the trimmed V and J ends, which lost 6 bases and 3 bases, there was a span of 11 bases. Looked up from germline, CDR1 is SNHLY and CDR2 is FYNNEI. Here the CDR3 DNA reads TGTGCCAGCAGCCGTTCGACAGAAGAGACCCAGTACTTC. Translation: CASSRSTEETQYF.

The chain carries TRBV30 and TRBJ1-1, with 12 bases identical to TRBD1. Germline V CDR1 and CDR2: GTSNPN, SVGIG (reference sequence). The CDR3 is 16 residues long. The trim removed 2 bases at V and 4 bases at J, leaving 8 bases unmatched. The CDR3 reads CAWSPGTGGSGTEAFF. DNA of the CDR3: TGTGCCTGGAGTCCCGGGACAGGGGGCTCGGGCACTGAAGCTTTCTTT.

This clonotype was detected only once. The chain combines TRBV20-1 with TRBJ2-1; D tentatively reads TRBD1 or TRBD2 (5 bases each). V was clipped by 6 bases and J by 9 bases, with 18 bases between them. CDR1 DFQATT and CDR2 SNEGSKA come from the germline V gene (reference sequence). The CDR3 consists of 13 residues. This CDR3 reads CSATYQGEGEQFF. The CDR3 bases are TGCAGTGCGACGTATCAGGGTGAGGGTGAGCAGTTCTTC.